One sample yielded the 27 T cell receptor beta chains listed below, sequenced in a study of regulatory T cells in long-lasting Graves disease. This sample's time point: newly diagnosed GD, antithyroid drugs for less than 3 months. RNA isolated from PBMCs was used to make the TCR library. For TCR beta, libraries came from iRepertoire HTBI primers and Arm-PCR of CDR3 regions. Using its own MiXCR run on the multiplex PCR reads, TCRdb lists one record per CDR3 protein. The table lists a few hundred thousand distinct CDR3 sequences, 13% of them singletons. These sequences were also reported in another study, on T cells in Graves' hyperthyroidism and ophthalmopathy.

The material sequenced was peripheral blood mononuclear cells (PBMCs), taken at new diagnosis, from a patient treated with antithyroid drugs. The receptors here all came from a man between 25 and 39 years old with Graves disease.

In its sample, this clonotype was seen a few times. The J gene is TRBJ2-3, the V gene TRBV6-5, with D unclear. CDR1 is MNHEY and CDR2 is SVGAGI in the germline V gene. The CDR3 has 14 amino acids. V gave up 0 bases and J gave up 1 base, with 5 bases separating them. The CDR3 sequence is CASSYSQGTDTQYF. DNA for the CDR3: TGTGCCAGCAGTTACTCCCAGGGCACAGATACGCAGTATTTT.

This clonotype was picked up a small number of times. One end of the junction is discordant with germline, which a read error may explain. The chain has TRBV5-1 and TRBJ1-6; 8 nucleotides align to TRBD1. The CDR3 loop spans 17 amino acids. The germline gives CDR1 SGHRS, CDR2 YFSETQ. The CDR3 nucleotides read TGCGCCAGCAACTTGGAAGGACAGGGCTCCTATAATTCACCCCTCCACTTT. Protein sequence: CASNLEGQGSYNSPLHF.

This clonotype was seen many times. CDR3 sequence: CASGLLQETQYF. The CDR3 DNA reads as TGTGCTAGTGGTTTACTCCAAGAGACCCAGTACTTC. The rearrangement joins TRBV12-5 to TRBJ2-5, with unresolved D. Germline-derived CDR1 and CDR2 are LGHNT and FRNRAP. V gave up 3 bases and J gave up 1 base, with 3 bases separating them. The length of the CDR3 is 12 residues.

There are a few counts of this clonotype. DNA for the CDR3: TGTGCCAGCTCACCAGGGACAGGGGTATACGAAGAGCAGTACTTC. Translating it yields CASSPGTGVYEEQYF. The rearrangement joins TRBV18 to TRBJ2-7; 10 positions agree with TRBD1. The CDR3 sequence is 15 residues long. V lost 2 bases and J lost 7; bases outside the gene matches: 8. Germline CDR1 reads KGHSH; CDR2 reads LQKENI.

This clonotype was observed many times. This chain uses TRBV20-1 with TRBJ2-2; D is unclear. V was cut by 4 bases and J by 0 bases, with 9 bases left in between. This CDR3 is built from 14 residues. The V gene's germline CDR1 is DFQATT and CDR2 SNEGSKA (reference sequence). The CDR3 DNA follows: TGCAGTGCTAAACCTACTACGAACACCGGGGAGCTGTTTTTT. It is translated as CSAKPTTNTGELFF.

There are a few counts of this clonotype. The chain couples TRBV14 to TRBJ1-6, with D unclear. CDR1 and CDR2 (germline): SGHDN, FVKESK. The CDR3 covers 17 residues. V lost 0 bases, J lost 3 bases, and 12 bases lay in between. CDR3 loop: CASSQENIGRYNSPLHF. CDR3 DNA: TGTGCCAGCAGCCAAGAAAACATAGGACGCTATAATTCACCCCTCCACTTT.

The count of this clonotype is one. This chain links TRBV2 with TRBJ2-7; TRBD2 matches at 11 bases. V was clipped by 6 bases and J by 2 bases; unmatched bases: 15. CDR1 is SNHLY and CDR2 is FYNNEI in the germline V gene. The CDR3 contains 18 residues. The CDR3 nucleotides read TGTGCCAGCAGCTTAGCCCCACTCGGGACTAGCGGACCCTACGAGCAGTACTTC. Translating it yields CASSLAPLGTSGPYEQYF.

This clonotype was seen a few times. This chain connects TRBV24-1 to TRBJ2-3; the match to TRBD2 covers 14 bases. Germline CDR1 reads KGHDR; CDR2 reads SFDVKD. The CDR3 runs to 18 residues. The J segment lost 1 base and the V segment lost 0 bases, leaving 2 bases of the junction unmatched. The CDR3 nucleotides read TGTGCCACCAGTGATTTGGGGACTAGCGGGAGTGGCACAGATACGCAGTATTTT. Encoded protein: CATSDLGTSGSGTDTQYF.

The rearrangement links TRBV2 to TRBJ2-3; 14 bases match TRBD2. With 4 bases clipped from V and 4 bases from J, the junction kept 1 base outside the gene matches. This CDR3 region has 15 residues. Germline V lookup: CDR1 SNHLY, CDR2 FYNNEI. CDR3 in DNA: TGTGCCAGCAGTGGGACTAGCGGGGGGCCAGATACGCAGTATTTT. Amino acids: CASSGTSGGPDTQYF. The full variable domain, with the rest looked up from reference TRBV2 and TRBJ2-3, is EPEVTQTPSHQVTQMGQEVILRCVPISNHLYFYWYRQILGQKVEFLVSFYNNEISEKSEIFDDQFSVERPDGSNFTLKIRSTKLEDSAMYFCASSGTSGGPDTQYFGPGTRLTVL.

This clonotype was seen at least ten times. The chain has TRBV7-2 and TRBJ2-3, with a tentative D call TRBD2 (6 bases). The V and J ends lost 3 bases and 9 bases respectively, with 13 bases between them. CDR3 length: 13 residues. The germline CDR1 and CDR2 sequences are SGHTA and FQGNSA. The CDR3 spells CASSLSGVGTQYF. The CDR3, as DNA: TGTGCCAGCAGCTTGTCGGGAGTAGGCACGCAGTATTTT.

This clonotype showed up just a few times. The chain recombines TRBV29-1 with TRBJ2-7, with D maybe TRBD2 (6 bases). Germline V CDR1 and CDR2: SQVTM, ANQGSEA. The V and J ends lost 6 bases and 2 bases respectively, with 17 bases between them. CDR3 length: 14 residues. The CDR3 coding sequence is TGCAGCGTATGGGGTGGGGGGATGACCTACGAGCAGTACTTC. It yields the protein CSVWGGGMTYEQYF.

In DNA, the CDR3 is TGTGCCAGCGCCGACAGGTCGGGGGCACAGCCCCAGCATTTT. This translates into CASADRSGAQPQHF. The chain is built from TRBV18 and TRBJ1-5, with TRBD1 as a possible D gene (6 bases). Germline assignment: CDR1 KGHSH and CDR2 LQKENI. This CDR3 has 14 amino acids. Trimming stripped 8 bases from V and 7 bases from J, with 18 bases between.

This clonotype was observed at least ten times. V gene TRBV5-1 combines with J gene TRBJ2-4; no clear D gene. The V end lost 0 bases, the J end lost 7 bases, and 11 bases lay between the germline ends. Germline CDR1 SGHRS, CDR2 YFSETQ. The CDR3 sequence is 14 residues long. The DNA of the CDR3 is TGCGCCAGCAGCTTGGAGGGTGCCCAGAACATTCAGTACTTC. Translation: CASSLEGAQNIQYF.

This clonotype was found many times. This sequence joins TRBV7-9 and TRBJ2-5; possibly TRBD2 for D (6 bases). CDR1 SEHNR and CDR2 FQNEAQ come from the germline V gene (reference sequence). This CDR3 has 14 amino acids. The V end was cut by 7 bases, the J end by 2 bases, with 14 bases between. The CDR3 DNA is TGTGCCAGCACCCCCGGCGGGGCACAAGAGACCCAGTACTTC. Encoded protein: CASTPGGAQETQYF.

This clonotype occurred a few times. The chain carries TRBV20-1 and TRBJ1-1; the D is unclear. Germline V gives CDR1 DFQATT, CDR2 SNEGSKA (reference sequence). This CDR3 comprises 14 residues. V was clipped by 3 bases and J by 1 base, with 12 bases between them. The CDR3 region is CSASDRAPNTEAFF. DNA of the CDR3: TGCAGTGCTAGCGATCGGGCCCCGAACACTGAAGCTTTCTTT.

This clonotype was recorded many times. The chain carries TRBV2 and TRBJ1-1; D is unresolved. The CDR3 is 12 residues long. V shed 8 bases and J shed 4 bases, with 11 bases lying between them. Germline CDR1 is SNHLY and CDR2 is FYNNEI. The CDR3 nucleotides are TGTGCCAGCTTAAAAATCTTCACTGAAGCTTTCTTT. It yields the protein CASLKIFTEAFF.

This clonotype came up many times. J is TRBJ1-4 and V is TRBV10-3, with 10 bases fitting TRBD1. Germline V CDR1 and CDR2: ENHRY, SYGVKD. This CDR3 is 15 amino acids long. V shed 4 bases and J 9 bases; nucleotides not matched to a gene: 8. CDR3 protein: CAISGPGQGSQKLFF. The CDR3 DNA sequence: TGTGCCATCAGTGGCCCGGGACAGGGGAGTCAAAAACTGTTTTTT.

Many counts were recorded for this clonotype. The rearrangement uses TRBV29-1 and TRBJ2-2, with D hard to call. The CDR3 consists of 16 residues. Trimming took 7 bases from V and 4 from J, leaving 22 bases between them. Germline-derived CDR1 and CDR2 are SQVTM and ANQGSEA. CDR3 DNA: TGCAGCGCACTAACCGACGAAGCCGAGGTCACCGGGGAGCTGTTTTTT. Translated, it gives CSALTDEAEVTGELFF.

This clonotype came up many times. The CDR3 spells CASNLGGHEYEQYF. In nucleotides, the CDR3 is TGTGCCAGCAATCTTGGCGGGCACGAGTACGAGCAGTACTTC. The chain combines TRBV2 with TRBJ2-7; weak D call: TRBD2 (5 bases). Germline V gene data show CDR1 as SNHLY and CDR2 as FYNNEI. The CDR3 spans 14 residues. Trimming pared 7 bases from V and 4 bases from J, leaving 17 bases between.

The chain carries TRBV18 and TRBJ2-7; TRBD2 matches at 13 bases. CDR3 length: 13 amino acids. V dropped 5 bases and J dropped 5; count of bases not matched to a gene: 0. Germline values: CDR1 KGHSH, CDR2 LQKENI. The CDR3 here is CASSGTSGDEQYF. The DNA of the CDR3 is TGTGCCAGCTCAGGGACTAGCGGGGACGAGCAGTACTTC.

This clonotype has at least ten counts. The CDR3 bases are TGTGCCAGCAGCCATAGCGGGAGGGAACTAGAGACCCAGTACTTC. Its translation: CASSHSGRELETQYF. The chain carries TRBV3-1 and TRBJ2-5, with 11 bases matching TRBD2. CDR1 is LGHDT and CDR2 is YNNKEL in the germline V gene (reference sequence). V lost 3 bases and J lost 4; bases outside the gene matches: 4. This CDR3 has 15 amino acids.

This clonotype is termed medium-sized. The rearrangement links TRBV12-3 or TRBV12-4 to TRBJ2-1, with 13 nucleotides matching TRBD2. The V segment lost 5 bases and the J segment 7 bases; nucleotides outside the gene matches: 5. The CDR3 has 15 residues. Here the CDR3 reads CASSGLAGVGNEQFF. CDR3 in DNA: TGTGCCAGCAGTGGACTAGCGGGAGTGGGGAATGAGCAGTTCTTC.

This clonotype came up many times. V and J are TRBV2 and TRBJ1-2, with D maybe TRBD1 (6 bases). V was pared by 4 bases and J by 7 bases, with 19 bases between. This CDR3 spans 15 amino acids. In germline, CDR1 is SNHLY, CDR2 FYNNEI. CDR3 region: CASSVETGRQSGYTF. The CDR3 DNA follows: TGTGCCAGCAGTGTAGAGACAGGTCGGCAGTCTGGCTACACCTTC.

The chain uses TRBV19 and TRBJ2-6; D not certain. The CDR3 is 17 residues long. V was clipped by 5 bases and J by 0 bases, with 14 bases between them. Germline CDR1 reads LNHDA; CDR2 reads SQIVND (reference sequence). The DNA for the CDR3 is TGTGCCAGTAGTTGGGCGGTTCAATCCTCTGGGGCCAACGTCCTGACTTTC. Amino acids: CASSWAVQSSGANVLTF.

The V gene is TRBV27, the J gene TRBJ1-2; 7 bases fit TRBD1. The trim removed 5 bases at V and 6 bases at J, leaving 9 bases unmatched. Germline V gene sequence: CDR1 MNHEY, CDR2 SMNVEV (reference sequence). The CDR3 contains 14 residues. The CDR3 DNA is TGTGCCAGCAGTCTTCACTCAGGGGGTGATGGCTACACCTTC. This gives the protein CASSLHSGGDGYTF.

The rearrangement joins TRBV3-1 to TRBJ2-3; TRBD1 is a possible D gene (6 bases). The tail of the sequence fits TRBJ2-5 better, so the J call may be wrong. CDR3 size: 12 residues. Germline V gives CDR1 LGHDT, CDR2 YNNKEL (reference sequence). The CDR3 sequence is CASSPRGQTQYF. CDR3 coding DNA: TGTGCCAGCAGCCCCAGGGGTCAGACCCAGTACTTC.

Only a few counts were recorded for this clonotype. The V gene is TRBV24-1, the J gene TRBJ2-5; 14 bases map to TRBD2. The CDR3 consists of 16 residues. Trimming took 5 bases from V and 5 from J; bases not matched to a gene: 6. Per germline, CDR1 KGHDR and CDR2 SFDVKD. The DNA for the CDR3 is TGTGCCACCAGTGCCGGGACTAGCGGGAGATTGGAGACCCAGTACTTC. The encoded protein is CATSAGTSGRLETQYF.